These T cell receptor beta chains were read from a single sample in a study of regulatory T cells in long-lasting Graves disease. In TCRdb, the multiplex PCR reads were re-called with MiXCR into one record per CDR3 protein. Of some 370,000 distinct CDR3 sequences listed, around 21% are singletons. The material was peripheral blood mononuclear cells (PBMCs), obtained when the disease was refractory, from a patient treated with antithyroid drugs. Receptors originate from a female donor with Graves disease. Each CDR3 is given with its conserved first and last residue. The D gene is left open where the match is weak. Rows may omit the clone size; those that give it use once, few, many or a size class.

j_gene: TRBJ1-5; d_gene: -; v_gene: TRBV9; abundance: -; CDR3nt: TGTGCCAGCAGCGTAGGCTCAAGAAATCAGCCCCAGCATTTT; CDR3aa: CASSVGSRNQPQHF
j_gene: TRBJ2-7; d_gene: TRBD2; v_gene: TRBV7-2; abundance: many; CDR3nt: TGTGCCAGCAGCTCGGGACTAGCCAATTTCAAGCAGTACTTC; CDR3aa: CASSSGLANFKQYF
j_gene: TRBJ1-2; d_gene: TRBD1; v_gene: TRBV4-3; abundance: -; CDR3nt: TGCGCCAGCAGCCAAGCAGGGGGCGGTAACTATGGCTACACCTTC; CDR3aa: CASSQAGGGNYGYTF
j_gene: TRBJ2-7; d_gene: -; v_gene: TRBV27; abundance: few; CDR3nt: TGTGCCAGCAGTTCGGCAGACTCCTACGAGCAGTACTTC; CDR3aa: CASSSADSYEQYF
j_gene: TRBJ2-7; d_gene: -; v_gene: TRBV12-3/TRBV12-4; abundance: many; CDR3nt: TGTGCCAGCAGTTTTCAGTATGGGGCTTCCTACGAGCAGTACTTC; CDR3aa: CASSFQYGASYEQYF
j_gene: TRBJ2-7; d_gene: -; v_gene: TRBV10-2; abundance: many; CDR3nt: TGCGCCAGCACCTATCAGGGATACGAGCAGTACTTC; CDR3aa: CASTYQGYEQYF
j_gene: TRBJ2-3; d_gene: TRBD2; v_gene: TRBV5-1; abundance: -; CDR3nt: TGCGCCAGCAGAGAGGGTAGCGGGGTCACAGATACGCAGTATTTT; CDR3aa: CASREGSGVTDTQYF
j_gene: TRBJ1-1; d_gene: -; v_gene: TRBV30; abundance: many; CDR3nt: TGTGCCTGGAGTGTAACCCCCGGGACCCAGGCTTTCTTT; CDR3aa: CAWSVTPGTQAFF
j_gene: TRBJ2-7; d_gene: TRBD1; v_gene: TRBV2; abundance: many; CDR3nt: TGTGCCAGCAGTGAAGCCGGGACAGGGGAAGAGGACGAGCAGTACTTC; CDR3aa: CASSEAGTGEEDEQYF
j_gene: TRBJ1-2; d_gene: -; v_gene: TRBV7-9; abundance: -; CDR3nt: TGTGCCAGCAGCACTGCTGGCAGGGTTGGCGGCTACACCTTC; CDR3aa: CASSTAGRVGGYTF
j_gene: TRBJ1-1; d_gene: -; v_gene: TRBV7-8; abundance: many; CDR3nt: TGTGCCAGCAGCACAATGGTGAACACTGAAGCTTTCTTT; CDR3aa: CASSTMVNTEAFF
j_gene: TRBJ2-7; d_gene: -; v_gene: TRBV25-1; abundance: few; CDR3nt: TGTGCCAGCAGTGAAACCGGGCCACTCGCCTACGAGCAGTACTTC; CDR3aa: CASSETGPLAYEQYF
j_gene: TRBJ1-5; d_gene: -; v_gene: TRBV6-1; abundance: many; CDR3nt: TGTGCCAGCAGTCTACCAGGGGTACGCAATCAGCCCCAGCATTTT; CDR3aa: CASSLPGVRNQPQHF
j_gene: TRBJ2-5; d_gene: TRBD2; v_gene: TRBV4-3; abundance: -; CDR3nt: TGCGCCAGCAGCCCCCCCCCCGCGGGAGGTTTTGGAGAGACCCAGTACTTC; CDR3aa: CASSPPPAGGFGETQYF
j_gene: TRBJ2-7; d_gene: -; v_gene: TRBV9; abundance: -; CDR3nt: TGTGCCAGCAGCGTATTGCCTAGTCTCAGCCCCTACGAGCAGTACTTC; CDR3aa: CASSVLPSLSPYEQYF
j_gene: TRBJ1-2; d_gene: -; v_gene: TRBV7-2; abundance: few; CDR3nt: TGTGCCAGCAGCTCCCCTCAGGGGCGAACCTATGGCTACACCTTC; CDR3aa: CASSSPQGRTYGYTF
j_gene: TRBJ1-1; d_gene: TRBD1; v_gene: TRBV12-3/TRBV12-4; abundance: many; CDR3nt: TGTGCCAGCATCACAGGGGGCTCCAGGACTGAAGCTTTCTTT; CDR3aa: CASITGGSRTEAFF
j_gene: TRBJ2-7; d_gene: -; v_gene: TRBV4-3; abundance: few; CDR3nt: TGCGCCAGCAGCCAAGAGATTAGTCGGGCCTACGAGCAGTACTTC; CDR3aa: CASSQEISRAYEQYF
j_gene: TRBJ2-7; d_gene: -; v_gene: TRBV20-1; abundance: few; CDR3nt: TGCAGTGCTAGACGTGGGAAAGGGGACGAGCAGTACTTC; CDR3aa: CSARRGKGDEQYF